What follows describes a single T cell receptor (beta chain). V lost 6 bases and J lost 4, with 7 bases in between. The CDR3 length is 12 residues. CDR1 and CDR2 (germline): LGHDT, YNNKEL (reference sequence). The sample belongs to a study of blood T cell repertoires in COVID-19. About the study: Sources were T cells, B-cell-depleted T cells, or PBMCs; the material itself was cDNA or gDNA.

Profiled with immunoSEQ multiplex PCR; TCRdb holds only in-frame clones, not every one. This repertoire shows around 500,000 clones, 75% to 90% found once; its top ten account for approximately 3.2%. Sequences were obtained from peripheral blood. The rearrangement links TRBV3-1 (or the pseudogene TRBV3-2) to TRBJ2-1; D gene uncertain. This receptor was obtained from a human donor in a cohort sampled during active COVID-19. This chain's CDR3 is CASSSLYNEQFF. In nucleotides, the CDR3 is TGTGCCAGCAGTAGCCTTTACAATGAGCAGTTCTTC.